Presented here are 5 T cell receptor beta chains from one specimen sequenced in a study of beta chain features in type 1 diabetes. Overall study results and limits: Significant though moderate, a shortening of TCRB CDR3s appeared in all four CD4+ subsets of Type 1 diabetes patients.

Antigen specificity for these receptors is unknown. Every bit of the isolated RNA underwent reverse transcription, so sequencing read expressed TCRB transcripts. TCRdb's copy holds only in-frame clones and misses some; the assay was immunoSEQ multiplex PCR. Seen here are about 340,000 clones, 13% observed once, and the top ten hold roughly 0.015%. Source material: naive CD4+ T cells from blood. These receptors were collected from a woman between 18 and 30 years old with type 1 diabetes.

The V and J genes are TRBV27 and TRBJ2-7; D is ambiguous. This CDR3 region has 14 residues. Germline V gene data show CDR1 as MNHEY and CDR2 as SMNVEV (reference sequence). Between the trimmed V and J ends, which lost 5 bases and 2 bases, there was a span of 13 bases. As DNA, the CDR3 is TGTGCCAGCAGTCCGTGGGCAGTCACCTACGAGCAGTACTTC. The encoded protein is CASSPWAVTYEQYF.

The chain recombines TRBV28 with TRBJ2-7; the match to TRBD2 covers 14 bases. CDR3 size: 15 residues. Germline CDR1 is MDHEN and CDR2 is SYDVKM. The J segment lost 4 bases and the V segment lost 6 bases, leaving 5 bases of the junction unmatched. The CDR3 reads CASSPGTSGRYEQYF. The CDR3 DNA is TGTGCCAGCAGCCCGGGGACTAGCGGGAGATACGAGCAGTACTTC. The full variable domain, with the rest looked up from reference TRBV28 and TRBJ2-7, is DVKVTQSSRYLVKRTGEKVFLECVQDMDHENMFWYRQDPGLGLRLIYFSYDVKMKEKGDIPEGYSVSREKKERFSLILESASTNQTSMYLCASSPGTSGRYEQYFGPGTRLTVT.

The chain couples TRBV4-1 to TRBJ2-3, with 15 bases fitting TRBD2. Trimming took 0 bases from V and 13 from J; bases not matched to a gene: 5. The CDR3 sequence is 15 residues long. CDR1 MGHRA and CDR2 YSYEKL come from the germline V gene. In DNA, the CDR3 is TGCGCCAGCAGCCAAGATGGGACTAGCGGGAGGACCGAGTATTTT. Its protein product is CASSQDGTSGRTEYF.

The DNA of the CDR3 is TGTGCCAGCAGATGGAATAGCGGGACCGGGGAGCTGTTTTTT. It codes for CASRWNSGTGELFF. The rearrangement links TRBV27 to TRBJ2-2; 7 nucleotides match TRBD2. Unmatched junction bases numbered 6, after V lost 6 bases and J lost 5 bases. From germline, CDR1 is MNHEY and CDR2 SMNVEV (reference sequence). The CDR3 contains 14 residues.

This chain's CDR3 is CASSGVRRDRGQNEQFF. CDR3 coding DNA: TGTGCCAGCAGTGGGGTTCGCCGGGACAGGGGACAGAATGAGCAGTTCTTC. The chain carries TRBV28 and TRBJ2-1, with 10 bases identical to TRBD1. V lost 5 bases and J lost 7; bases outside the gene matches: 14. Germline V gives CDR1 MDHEN, CDR2 SYDVKM. This CDR3 has 17 amino acids.